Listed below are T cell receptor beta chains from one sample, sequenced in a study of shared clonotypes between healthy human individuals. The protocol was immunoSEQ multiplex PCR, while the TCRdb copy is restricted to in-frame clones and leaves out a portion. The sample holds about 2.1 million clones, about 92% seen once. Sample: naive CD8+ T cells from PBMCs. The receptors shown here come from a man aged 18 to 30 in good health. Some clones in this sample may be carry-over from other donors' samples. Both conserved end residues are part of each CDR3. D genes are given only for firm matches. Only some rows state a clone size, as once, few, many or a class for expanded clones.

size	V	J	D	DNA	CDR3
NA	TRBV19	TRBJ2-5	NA	TGTGCCAGTACGGGTAAGGGGTACCAAGAGACCCAGTACTTC	CASTGKGYQETQYF
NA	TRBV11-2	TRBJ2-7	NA	TGTGCCAGCAGCTTAGCGCTAGCGCGGAAATACGAGCAGTACTTC	CASSLALARKYEQYF
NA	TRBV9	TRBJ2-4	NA	TGTGCCAGCAGCGAGGAGGACAGACCCAACATTCAGTACTTC	CASSEEDRPNIQYF
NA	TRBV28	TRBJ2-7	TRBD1	TGTGCCAGCAGTTTCCAGGGGGCGGCCGAGCAGTACTTC	CASSFQGAAEQYF
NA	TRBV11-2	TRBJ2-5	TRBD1	TGTGCCAGCAGCTCCCGACAGGGTCCGGACCTAGAGACCCAGTACTTC	CASSSRQGPDLETQYF
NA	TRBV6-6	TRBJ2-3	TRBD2	TGTGCCAGCAGTCCTACTAGCGTAAGCACAGATACGCAGTATTTT	CASSPTSVSTDTQYF
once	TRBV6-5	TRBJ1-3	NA	TGTGCCAGCAGTTATGGCGGGGAGGGCTCTGGAAACACCATATATTTT	CASSYGGEGSGNTIYF
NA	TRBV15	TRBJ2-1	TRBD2	TGTGCCACCAGCAGACTCAGCGGGAGTAATGAGCAGTTCTTC	CATSRLSGSNEQFF
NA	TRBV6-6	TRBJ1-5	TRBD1	TGTGCCAGCAGCCCCCGGGACAGCGGGTCCAATCAGCCCCAGCATTTT	CASSPRDSGSNQPQHF
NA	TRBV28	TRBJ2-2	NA	TGTGCCAGCACCCCTAGGCGAGGGTCGGCCGGGGAGCTGTTTTTT	CASTPRRGSAGELFF
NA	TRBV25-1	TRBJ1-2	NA	TGTGCCAGCAGGGGGATTGACGCCGGGAAGAACTATGGCTACACCTTC	CASRGIDAGKNYGYTF
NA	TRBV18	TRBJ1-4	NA	TGTGCCAGCTCACCACGACCGAGAAATGAAAAACTGTTTTTT	CASSPRPRNEKLFF
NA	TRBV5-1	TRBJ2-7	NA	TGCGCCAGCAGCCTGACCCGTCAATCGGGAAGCTCCTACGAGCAGTACTTC	CASSLTRQSGSSYEQYF
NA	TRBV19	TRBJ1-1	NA	TGTGCCAGTAGTACATGGCCCTTAGGACGGGTGAACACTGAAGCTTTCTTT	CASSTWPLGRVNTEAFF
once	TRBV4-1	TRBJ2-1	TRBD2	TGCGCCAGCAGCCACCAGCGGGGGTACAATGAGCAGTTCTTC	CASSHQRGYNEQFF
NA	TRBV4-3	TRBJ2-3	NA	TGCGCCAGCAGCCGGGGGTCCACAGATACGCAGTATTTT	CASSRGSTDTQYF
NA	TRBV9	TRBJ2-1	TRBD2	TGTGCCAGCAGCCTCGGGAGGGGCAATGAGCAGTTCTTC	CASSLGRGNEQFF
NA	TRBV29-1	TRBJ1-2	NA	TGCAGCGCCAGGACGACTGACTATGGCTACACCTTC	CSARTTDYGYTF
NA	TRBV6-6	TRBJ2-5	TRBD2	TGTGCCAGCGGATCCCACGCGGGAGGGAGGCAAGAGACCCAGTACTTC	CASGSHAGGRQETQYF
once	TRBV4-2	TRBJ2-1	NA	TGTGCCAGCAGCCAAGATTTCAGGACTAACGATGAGCAGTTCTTC	CASSQDFRTNDEQFF
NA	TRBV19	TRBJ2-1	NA	TGTGCCAGCGACGACAGTGGGTCCCACAATGAGCAGTTCTTC	CASDDSGSHNEQFF
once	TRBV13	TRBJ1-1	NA	TGTGCCAGCACCCCACTCCGGAACACTGAAGCTTTCTTT	CASTPLRNTEAFF
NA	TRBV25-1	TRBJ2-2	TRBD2	TGTGCCAGCACCCCACTAGCGGGAGCGTACACCGGGGAGCTGTTTTTT	CASTPLAGAYTGELFF
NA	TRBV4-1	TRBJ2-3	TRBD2	TGCGCCAGCAGCCAAGGACTAGCGGGAACGATCACAGATACGCAGTATTTT	CASSQGLAGTITDTQYF
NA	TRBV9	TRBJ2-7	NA	TGTGCCAGCAGCGTCACACAAGGGACCTACGAGCAGTACTTC	CASSVTQGTYEQYF
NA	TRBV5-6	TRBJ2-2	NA	TGTGCCAGCAGCTTCGACGAGGAGGGGTCAACCGGGGAGCTGTTTTTT	CASSFDEEGSTGELFF
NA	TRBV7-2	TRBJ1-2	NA	TGTGCCAGCAGCTTAGATCTGCGATGGGATGGCTACACCTTC	CASSLDLRWDGYTF
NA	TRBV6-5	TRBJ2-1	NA	TGTGCCAGCAGTCCAGGGAGGGGGGCCAACAATGAGCAGTTCTTC	CASSPGRGANNEQFF
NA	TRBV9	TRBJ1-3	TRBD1	TGTGCCAGCAGCCCCCGGGACAGGGGGCAGAGGGACACCATATATTTT	CASSPRDRGQRDTIYF
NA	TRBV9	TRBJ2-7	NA	TGTGCCAGCAGCGTATCGGTGGGGGCCGGCTACGAGCAGTACTTC	CASSVSVGAGYEQYF
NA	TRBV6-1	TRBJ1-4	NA	TGTGCCAGCAGTGAACGTGGACGCGTCAATGAAAAACTGTTTTTT	CASSERGRVNEKLFF
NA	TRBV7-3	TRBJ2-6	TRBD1	TGTGCCAGCAGCTTAACAGGCGGGACAGGGGGCGCCCCTGGGGCCAACGTCCTGACTTTC	CASSLTGGTGGAPGANVLTF
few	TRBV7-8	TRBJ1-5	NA	TGTGCCAGCAGCTTAGGGTGGCGCGGTCAGCCCCAGCATTTT	CASSLGWRGQPQHF
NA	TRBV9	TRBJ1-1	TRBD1	TGTGCCAGCAGCTTGAACCCCGCCAGGGGGTGGACTGAAGCTTTCTTT	CASSLNPARGWTEAFF